Listed below are T cell receptor beta chains from one sample, sequenced in a study of cytomegalovirus exposure and HLA in healthy donors. Method: immunoSEQ multiplex PCR; TCRdb's copy keeps in-frame clones and lacks some. The repertoire holds about 150,000 clones, roughly 77% seen once, with around 7.2% in the top ten. The specimen was PBMCs. All receptors derive from a man aged 25-45 years in good health and CMV-seropositive. The CDR3 runs from the conserved cysteine through the conserved F or W. The D gene is left open where the match is weak. The size entry is marked missing in some rows and otherwise reads once, few, many or a size class.

TRBD1	TRBV27	TRBJ1-3	once	CASSPRGFGNTIYF	TGTGCCAGCAGCCCCAGGGGGTTTGGAAACACCATATATTTT
-	TRBV7-2	TRBJ2-3	-	CASSLVGSAPRSDTQYF	TGTGCCAGCAGCTTAGTAGGTAGCGCACCCCGATCAGATACGCAGTATTTT
-	TRBV7-7	TRBJ2-5	-	CASSFVNSVTETQYF	TGTGCTAGCAGCTTTGTAAATTCAGTCACCGAGACCCAGTACTTC
-	TRBV19	TRBJ2-3	-	CASSTSGASTDTQYF	TGTGCCAGTAGTACCTCCGGTGCTAGCACAGATACGCAGTATTTT
-	TRBV2	TRBJ1-5	-	CASSDYERDQPQHF	TGTGCCAGCAGTGATTATGAGAGAGATCAGCCCCAGCATTTT
-	TRBV9	TRBJ1-5	-	CASSDGNQPQHF	TGTGCCAGCAGTGACGGGAATCAGCCCCAGCATTTT
-	TRBV5-1	TRBJ2-5	-	CASSPDPGQQETQYF	TGCGCCAGCAGCCCAGATCCGGGACAACAAGAGACCCAGTACTTC
-	TRBV9	TRBJ2-7	-	CASSVDGGTYEQYF	TGTGCCAGCAGCGTCGATGGCGGCACCTACGAGCAGTACTTC
-	TRBV29-1	TRBJ2-7	-	CSVRVISRYSYEQYF	TGCAGCGTTCGGGTTATTTCACGGTACTCCTACGAGCAGTACTTC
TRBD2	TRBV10-3	TRBJ2-1	-	CAISSGLANYNEQFF	TGTGCCATCAGTTCGGGACTAGCCAACTACAATGAGCAGTTCTTC
-	TRBV5-1	TRBJ1-2	-	CASSGGNNPYTF	TGCGCCAGCAGCGGAGGTAATAATCCCTACACCTTC
-	TRBV6-1	TRBJ1-1	-	CASQRGGADTEAFF	TGTGCCAGCCAACGAGGGGGGGCGGACACTGAAGCTTTCTTT
TRBD2	TRBV7-8	TRBJ2-1	-	CASSLLAGGNYNEQFF	TGTGCCAGCAGCCTCCTAGCGGGAGGAAACTACAATGAGCAGTTCTTC
TRBD1	TRBV25-1	TRBJ2-5	few	CASSNRQGTETQYF	TGTGCCAGCAGTAACCGACAGGGAACAGAGACCCAGTACTTC